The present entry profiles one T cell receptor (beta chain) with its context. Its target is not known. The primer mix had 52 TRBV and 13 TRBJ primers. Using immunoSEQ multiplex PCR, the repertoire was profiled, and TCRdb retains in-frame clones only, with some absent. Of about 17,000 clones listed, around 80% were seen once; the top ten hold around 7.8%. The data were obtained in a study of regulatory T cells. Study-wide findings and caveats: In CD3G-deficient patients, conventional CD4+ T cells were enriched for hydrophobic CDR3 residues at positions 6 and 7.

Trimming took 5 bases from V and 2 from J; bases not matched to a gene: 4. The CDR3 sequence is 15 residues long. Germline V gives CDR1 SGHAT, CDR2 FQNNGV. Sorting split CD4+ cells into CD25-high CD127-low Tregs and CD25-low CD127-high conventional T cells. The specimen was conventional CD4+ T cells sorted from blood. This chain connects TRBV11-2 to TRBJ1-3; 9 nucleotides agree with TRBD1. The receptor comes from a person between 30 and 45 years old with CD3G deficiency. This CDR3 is CASSRRTGAGNTIYF. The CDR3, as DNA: TGTGCCAGCAGCAGACGGACAGGGGCTGGAAACACCATATATTTT.